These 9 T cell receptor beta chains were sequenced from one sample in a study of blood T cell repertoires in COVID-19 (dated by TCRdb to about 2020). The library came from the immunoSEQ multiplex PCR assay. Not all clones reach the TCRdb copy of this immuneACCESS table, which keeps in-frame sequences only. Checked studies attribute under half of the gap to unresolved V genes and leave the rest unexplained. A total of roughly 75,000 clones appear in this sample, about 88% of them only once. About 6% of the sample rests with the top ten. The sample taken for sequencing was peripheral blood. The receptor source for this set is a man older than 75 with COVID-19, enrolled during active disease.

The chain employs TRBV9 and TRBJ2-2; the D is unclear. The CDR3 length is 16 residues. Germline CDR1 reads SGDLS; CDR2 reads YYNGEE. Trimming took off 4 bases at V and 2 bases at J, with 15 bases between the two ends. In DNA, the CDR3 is TGTGCCAGCAGCCAGCAGGCTACCCAAAACACCGGGGAGCTGTTTTTT. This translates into CASSQQATQNTGELFF.

Here the CDR3 DNA reads TGTGCCAGTAGTATTGACAGGCAAGAGACCCAGTACTTC. This sequence encodes CASSIDRQETQYF. This chain connects TRBV19 to TRBJ2-5; TRBD1 might be the D (6 bases). This CDR3 is 13 amino acids long. Germline lookup yields CDR1 LNHDA and CDR2 SQIVND (reference sequence). Trimming took off 3 bases at V and 2 bases at J, with 7 bases between the two ends.

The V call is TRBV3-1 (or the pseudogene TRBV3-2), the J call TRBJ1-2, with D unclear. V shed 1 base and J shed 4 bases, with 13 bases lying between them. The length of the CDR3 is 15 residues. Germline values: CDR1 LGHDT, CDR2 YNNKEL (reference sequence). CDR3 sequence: CASSQGLPGFYGYTF. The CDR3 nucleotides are TGTGCCAGCAGCCAAGGATTACCAGGCTTCTATGGCTACACCTTC.

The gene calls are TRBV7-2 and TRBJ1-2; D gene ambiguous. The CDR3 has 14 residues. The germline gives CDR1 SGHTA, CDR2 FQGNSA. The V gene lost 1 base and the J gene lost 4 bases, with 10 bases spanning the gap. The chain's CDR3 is CASSLGAAIYGYTF. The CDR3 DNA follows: TGTGCCAGCAGCTTAGGTGCGGCTATCTATGGCTACACCTTC.

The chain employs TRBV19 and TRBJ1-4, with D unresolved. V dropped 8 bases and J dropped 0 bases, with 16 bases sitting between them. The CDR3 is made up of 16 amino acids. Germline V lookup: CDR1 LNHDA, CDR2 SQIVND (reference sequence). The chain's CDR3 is CASRGWGVATNEKLFF. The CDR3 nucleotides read TGTGCCAGTCGGGGATGGGGAGTTGCAACTAATGAAAAACTGTTTTTT. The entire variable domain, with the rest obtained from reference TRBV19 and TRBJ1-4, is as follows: DGGITQSPKYLFRKEGQNVTLSCEQNLNHDAMYWYRQDPGQGLRLIYYSQIVNDFQKGDIAEGYSVSREKKESFPLTVTSAQKNPTAFYLCASRGWGVATNEKLFFGSGTQLSVL.

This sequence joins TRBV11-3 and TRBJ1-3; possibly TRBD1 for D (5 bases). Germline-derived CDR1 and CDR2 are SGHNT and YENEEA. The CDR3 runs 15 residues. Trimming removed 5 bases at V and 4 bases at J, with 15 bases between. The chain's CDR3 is CASSRPDTSGNTIYF. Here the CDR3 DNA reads TGTGCCAGCAGCCGGCCGGACACGTCAGGAAACACCATATATTTT. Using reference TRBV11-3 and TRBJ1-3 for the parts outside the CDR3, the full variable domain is EAGVVQSPRYKIIEKKQPVAFWCNPISGHNTLYWYLQNLGQGPELLIRYENEEAVDDSQLPKDRFSAERLKGVDSTLKIQPAELGDSAVYLCASSRPDTSGNTIYFGEGSWLTVV.

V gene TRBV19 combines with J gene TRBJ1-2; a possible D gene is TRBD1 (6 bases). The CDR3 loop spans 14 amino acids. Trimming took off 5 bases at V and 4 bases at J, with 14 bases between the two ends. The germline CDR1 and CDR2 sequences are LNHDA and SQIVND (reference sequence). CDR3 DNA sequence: TGTGCCAGTAGTGGTACTCAGGGGCCCTATGGCTACACCTTC. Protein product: CASSGTQGPYGYTF.

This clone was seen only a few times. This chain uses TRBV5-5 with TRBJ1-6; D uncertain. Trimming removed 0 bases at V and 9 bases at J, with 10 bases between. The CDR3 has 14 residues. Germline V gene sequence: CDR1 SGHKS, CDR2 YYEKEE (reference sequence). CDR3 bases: TGTGCCAGCAGCTTGGTCCTAGGTGGTTCACCCCTCCACTTT. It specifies CASSLVLGGSPLHF.

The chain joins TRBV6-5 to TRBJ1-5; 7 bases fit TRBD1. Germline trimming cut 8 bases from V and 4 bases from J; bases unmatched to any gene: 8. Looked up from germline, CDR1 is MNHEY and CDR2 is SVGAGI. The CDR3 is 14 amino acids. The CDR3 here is CASWGQPGNQPQHF. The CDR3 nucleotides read TGTGCCAGCTGGGGACAGCCGGGAAATCAGCCCCAGCATTTT.